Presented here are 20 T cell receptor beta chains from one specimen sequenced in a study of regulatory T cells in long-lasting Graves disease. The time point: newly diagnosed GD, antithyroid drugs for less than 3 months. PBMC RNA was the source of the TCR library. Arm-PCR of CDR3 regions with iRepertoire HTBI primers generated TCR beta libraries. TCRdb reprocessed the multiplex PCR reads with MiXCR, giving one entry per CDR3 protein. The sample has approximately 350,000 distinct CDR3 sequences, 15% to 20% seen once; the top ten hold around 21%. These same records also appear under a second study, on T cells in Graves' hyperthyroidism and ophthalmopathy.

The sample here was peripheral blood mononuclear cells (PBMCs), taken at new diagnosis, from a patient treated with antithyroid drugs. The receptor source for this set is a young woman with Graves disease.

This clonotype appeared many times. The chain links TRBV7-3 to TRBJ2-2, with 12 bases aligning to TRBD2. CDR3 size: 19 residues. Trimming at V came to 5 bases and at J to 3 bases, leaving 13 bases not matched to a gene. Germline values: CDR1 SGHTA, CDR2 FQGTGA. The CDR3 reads CASSLILGLAGRYTGELFF. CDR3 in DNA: TGTGCCAGCAGCCTCATCCTCGGACTAGCGGGGAGATACACCGGGGAGCTGTTTTTT. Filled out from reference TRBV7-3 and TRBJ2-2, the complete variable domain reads GAGVSQTPSNKVTEKGKYVELRCDPISGHTALYWYRQSLGQGPEFLIYFQGTGAADDSGLPNDRFFAVRPEGSVSTLKIQRTERGDSAVYLCASSLILGLAGRYTGELFFGEGSRLTVL.

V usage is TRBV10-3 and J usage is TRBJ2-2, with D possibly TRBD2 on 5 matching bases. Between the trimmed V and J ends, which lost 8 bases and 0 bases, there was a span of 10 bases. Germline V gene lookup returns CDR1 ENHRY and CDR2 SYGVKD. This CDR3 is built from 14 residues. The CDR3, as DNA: TGTGCCATCGGAGAGGGAGCGAACACCGGGGAGCTGTTTTTT. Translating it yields CAIGEGANTGELFF.

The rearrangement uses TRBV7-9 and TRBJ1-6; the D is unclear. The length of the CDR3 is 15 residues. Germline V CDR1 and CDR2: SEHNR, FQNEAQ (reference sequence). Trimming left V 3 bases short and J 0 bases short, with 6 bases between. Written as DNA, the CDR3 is TGTGCCAGCAGCTTGAGCGGCTCCTATAATTCACCCCTCCACTTT. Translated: CASSLSGSYNSPLHF.

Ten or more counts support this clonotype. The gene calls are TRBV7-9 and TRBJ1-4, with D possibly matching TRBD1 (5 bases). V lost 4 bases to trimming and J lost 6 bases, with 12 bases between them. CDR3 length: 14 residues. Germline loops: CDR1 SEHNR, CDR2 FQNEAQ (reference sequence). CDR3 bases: TGTGCCAGCAGCTGGCAAGGGACCGATGAAAAACTGTTTTTT. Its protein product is CASSWQGTDEKLFF.

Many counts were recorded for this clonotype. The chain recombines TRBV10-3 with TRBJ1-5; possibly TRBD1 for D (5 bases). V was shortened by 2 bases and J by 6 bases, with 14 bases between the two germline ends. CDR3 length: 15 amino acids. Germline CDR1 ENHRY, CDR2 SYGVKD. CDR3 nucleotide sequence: TGTGCCATCAGTGAGGGTCAGGGTTTAGGTCAGCCCCAGCATTTT. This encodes CAISEGQGLGQPQHF.

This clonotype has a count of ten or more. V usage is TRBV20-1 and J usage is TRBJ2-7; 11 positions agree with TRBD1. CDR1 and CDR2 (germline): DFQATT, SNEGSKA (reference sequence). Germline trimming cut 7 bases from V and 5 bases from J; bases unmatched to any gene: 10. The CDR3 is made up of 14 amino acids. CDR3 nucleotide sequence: TGCAGTGGGACAGGGGGCGAAATTCTCCACGAGCAGTACTTC. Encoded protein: CSGTGGEILHEQYF.

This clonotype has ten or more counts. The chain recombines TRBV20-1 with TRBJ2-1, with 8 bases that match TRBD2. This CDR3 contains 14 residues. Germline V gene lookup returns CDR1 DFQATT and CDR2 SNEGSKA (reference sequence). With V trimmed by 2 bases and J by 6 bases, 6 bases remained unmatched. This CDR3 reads CSARSGLVSNEQFF. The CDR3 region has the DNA TGCAGTGCTAGATCGGGACTAGTATCCAATGAGCAGTTCTTC.

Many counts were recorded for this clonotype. Written as DNA, the CDR3 is TGTGCCAGCAGATACACAGATACGCAGTATTTT. It codes for CASRYTDTQYF. The chain is built from TRBV2 and TRBJ2-3, with D uncertain. V shed 6 bases and J shed 2 bases, with 3 bases lying between them. Germline V lookup: CDR1 SNHLY, CDR2 FYNNEI. This CDR3 spans 11 amino acids.

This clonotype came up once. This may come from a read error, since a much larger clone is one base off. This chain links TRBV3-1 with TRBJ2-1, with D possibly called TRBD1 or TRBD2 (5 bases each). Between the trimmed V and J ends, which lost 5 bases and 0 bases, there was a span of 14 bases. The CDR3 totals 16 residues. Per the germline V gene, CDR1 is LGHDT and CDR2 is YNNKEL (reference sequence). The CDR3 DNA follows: TGTGCCAGCAGCGTTTTGGCAGGGAGCTCCTACAATGAGCAGTTCTTC. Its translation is CASSVLAGSSYNEQFF.

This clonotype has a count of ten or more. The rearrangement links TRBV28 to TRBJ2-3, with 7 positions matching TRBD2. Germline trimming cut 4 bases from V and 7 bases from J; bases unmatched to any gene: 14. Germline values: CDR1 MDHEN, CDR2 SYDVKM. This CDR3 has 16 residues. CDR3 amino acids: CASSYPNLGLTYTQYF. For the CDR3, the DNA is TGTGCCAGCAGTTACCCAAATCTGGGACTAACGTATACGCAGTATTTT.

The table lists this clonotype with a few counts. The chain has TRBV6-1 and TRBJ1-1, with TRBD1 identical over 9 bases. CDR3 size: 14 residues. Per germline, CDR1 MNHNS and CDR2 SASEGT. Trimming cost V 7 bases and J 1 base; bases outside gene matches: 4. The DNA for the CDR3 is TGTGCCAGCACCATGGGACAGGGGAACACTGAAGCTTTCTTT. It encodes CASTMGQGNTEAFF.

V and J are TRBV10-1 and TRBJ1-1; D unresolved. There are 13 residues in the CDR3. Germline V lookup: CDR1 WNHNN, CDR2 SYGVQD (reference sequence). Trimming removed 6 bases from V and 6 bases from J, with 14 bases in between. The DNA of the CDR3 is TGCGCCAGCAGCTTAGCTAAAAACGCTGAAGCTTTCTTT. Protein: CASSLAKNAEAFF.

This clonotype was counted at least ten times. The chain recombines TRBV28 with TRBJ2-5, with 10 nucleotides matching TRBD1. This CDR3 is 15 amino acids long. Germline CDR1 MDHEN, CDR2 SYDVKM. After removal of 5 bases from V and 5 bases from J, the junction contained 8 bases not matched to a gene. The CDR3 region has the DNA TGTGCCAGCAGTCAACCGGGACAGGGGTGGGAGACCCAGTACTTC. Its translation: CASSQPGQGWETQYF.

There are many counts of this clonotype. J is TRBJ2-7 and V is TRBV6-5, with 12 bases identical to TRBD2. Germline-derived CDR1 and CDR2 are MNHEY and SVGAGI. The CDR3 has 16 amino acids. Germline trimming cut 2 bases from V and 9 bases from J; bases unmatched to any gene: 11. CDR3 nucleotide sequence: TGTGCCAGCAGTTACGCTTGGACTAGCGGGGAAGCAGGGCAGTACTTC. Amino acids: CASSYAWTSGEAGQYF.

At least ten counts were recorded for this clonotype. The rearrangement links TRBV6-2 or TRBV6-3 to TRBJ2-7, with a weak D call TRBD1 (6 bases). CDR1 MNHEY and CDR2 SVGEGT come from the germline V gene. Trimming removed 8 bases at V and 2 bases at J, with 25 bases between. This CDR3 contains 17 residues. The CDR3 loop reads CASGGVPSRGGTYEQYF. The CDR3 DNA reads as TGTGCCAGCGGAGGTGTGCCTAGCAGGGGCGGAACCTACGAGCAGTACTTC.

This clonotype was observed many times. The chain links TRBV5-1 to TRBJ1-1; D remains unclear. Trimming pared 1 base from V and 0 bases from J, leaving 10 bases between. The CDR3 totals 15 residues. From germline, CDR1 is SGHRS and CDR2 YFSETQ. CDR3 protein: CASSLRRDMNTEAFF. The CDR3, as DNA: TGCGCCAGCAGCTTGAGAAGAGACATGAACACTGAAGCTTTCTTT.

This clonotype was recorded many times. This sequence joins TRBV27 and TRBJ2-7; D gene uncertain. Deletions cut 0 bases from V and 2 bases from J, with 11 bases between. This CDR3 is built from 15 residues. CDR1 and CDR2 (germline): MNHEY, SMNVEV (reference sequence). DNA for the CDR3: TGTGCCAGCAGTTTATCTGGCAGGTACCCCTACGAGCAGTACTTC. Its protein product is CASSLSGRYPYEQYF.

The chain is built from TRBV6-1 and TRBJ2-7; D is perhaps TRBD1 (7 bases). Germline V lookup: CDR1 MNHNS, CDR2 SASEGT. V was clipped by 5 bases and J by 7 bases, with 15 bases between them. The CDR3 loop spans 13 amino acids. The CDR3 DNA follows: TGTGCCAGCAGTCAAGGGGACAGCGGGGAGCAGTACTTC. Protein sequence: CASSQGDSGEQYF.

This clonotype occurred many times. The CDR3 DNA is TGTGCCAGCAGCCAACGCGGGGGTGAGACCCAGTACTTC. Translating it yields CASSQRGGETQYF. The V call is TRBV3-1, the J call TRBJ2-5; 7 bases align to TRBD2. V was clipped by 2 bases and J by 5 bases; unmatched bases: 2. The CDR3 covers 13 residues. The V gene's germline CDR1 is LGHDT and CDR2 YNNKEL (reference sequence).

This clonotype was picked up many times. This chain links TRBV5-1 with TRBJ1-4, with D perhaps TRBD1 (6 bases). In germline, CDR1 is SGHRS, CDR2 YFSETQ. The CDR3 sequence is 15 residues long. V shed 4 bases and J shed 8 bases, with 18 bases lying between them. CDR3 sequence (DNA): TGCGCCAGCAGCCGTGGGACAAGTCGCGCAGAAAAACTGTTTTTT. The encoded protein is CASSRGTSRAEKLFF.